This entry lists 25 T cell receptor beta chains sequenced from one sample in a study of response to subunit inactivated influenza vaccine. TCRdb processed the RT-PCR reads anew with MiXCR; each CDR3 protein has one entry. The sample shows 500,000 to 550,000 distinct CDR3 sequences, roughly 25% of them seen only once. This sample was shared with a second study, whose subject was T cells expressing NK-cell markers. That report adds: Researchers built TCR beta cDNA using 5'RACE template switching with UMIs.

Sequences were derived from CD4+ T cells sorted from PBMCs, sampled about 13 days after vaccination. All receptors derive from a man aged 45 to 65 who received an inactivated influenza vaccine.

The chain combines TRBV12-3 or TRBV12-4 with TRBJ2-7; 9 bases are shared with TRBD2. Trimming cost V 3 bases and J 2 bases; bases outside gene matches: 11. This CDR3 is built from 17 residues. The CDR3 DNA reads TGTGCCAGCAGTTTTCGGCTAGCGGGATCCCTTACCTACGAGCAGTACTTC. It translates to CASSFRLAGSLTYEQYF.

This clonotype was detected only a few times. The chain uses TRBV4-2 and TRBJ1-1, with TRBD1 identical over 12 bases. Germline V gene lookup returns CDR1 LGHNA and CDR2 YNFKEQ. The length of the CDR3 is 15 residues. Trimming removed 5 bases from V and 13 bases from J; junction bases left unmatched: 14. Here the CDR3 DNA reads TGTGCCAGCAGCGCTCACACGCGGGACAGGGGGCGTAGTTTCTTT. Amino acid sequence: CASSAHTRDRGRSFF.

This clonotype has more than one count but fewer than ten. The gene calls are TRBV11-2 and TRBJ2-7; TRBD1 matches 9 bases. Germline V gene sequence: CDR1 SGHAT, CDR2 FQNNGV. This CDR3 is 15 amino acids long. The V and J ends lost 6 bases and 4 bases, in that order; junction bases with no gene match: 10. Here the CDR3 reads CASSLTGGILYEQYF. The CDR3 DNA reads as TGTGCCAGCAGTTTAACAGGGGGCATCTTATACGAGCAGTACTTC.

This sequence joins TRBV29-1 and TRBJ1-2; no clear D gene. Germline lookup yields CDR1 SQVTM and CDR2 ANQGSEA. The CDR3 loop spans 11 amino acids. The V end lost 3 bases, the J end lost 8 bases, and 10 bases lay between the germline ends. DNA for the CDR3: TGCAGCGTTGATTGGGGTGGCGGCTACACCTTC. Amino acids: CSVDWGGGYTF.

The CDR3 loop is CASSQLGQGGYEQYF. CDR3 sequence (DNA): TGTGCCAGCAGCCAGCTCGGGCAGGGCGGCTACGAGCAGTACTTC. The chain joins TRBV3-1 to TRBJ2-7, with a possible D match to TRBD1 (5 bases). CDR1 LGHDT and CDR2 YNNKEL come from the germline V gene (reference sequence). Trimming shortened V by 3 bases and J by 3 bases, and 15 bases separated the two germline ends. The CDR3 runs to 15 residues.

The chain carries TRBV5-1 and TRBJ2-2; no reliable D call. The germline V gene has CDR1 SGHRS and CDR2 YFSETQ. V lost 6 bases and J lost 5, with 17 bases in between. CDR3 length: 15 amino acids. CDR3 region: CASTSGTLRTGELFF. CDR3 coding DNA: TGCGCCAGCACATCCGGTACTTTAAGGACCGGGGAGCTGTTTTTT.

This clonotype was recorded a few times. The gene calls are TRBV5-1 and TRBJ2-1; D possibly corresponds to TRBD2 (6 bases). The CDR3 totals 14 residues. The V and J ends lost 3 bases and 6 bases respectively, with 13 bases between them. In germline, CDR1 is SGHRS, CDR2 YFSETQ. Here the CDR3 DNA reads TGCGCCAGCAGCTCTCGACTAGGGGTCAATGAGCAGTTCTTC. It specifies CASSSRLGVNEQFF.

Here the CDR3 reads CASSPGTSGLTDTQYF. CDR3 DNA sequence: TGTGCCAGCTCACCCGGGACTAGCGGGTTAACAGATACGCAGTATTTT. This chain links TRBV18 with TRBJ2-3, with 12 positions matching TRBD2. J was trimmed by 3 bases and V by 3 bases; bases with no gene match: 4. This CDR3 has 16 residues. CDR1 and CDR2 from the germline V gene are KGHSH and LQKENI.

The V call is TRBV20-1, the J call TRBJ2-5; D is unclear. The CDR3 consists of 14 residues. Germline CDR1 is DFQATT and CDR2 is SNEGSKA (reference sequence). Trimming stripped 1 base from V and 5 bases from J, with 14 bases between. CDR3: CSARVAARVETQYF. As DNA, the CDR3 is TGCAGTGCTAGAGTGGCTGCTAGGGTGGAGACCCAGTACTTC.

The chain links TRBV29-1 to TRBJ2-1, with D possibly called TRBD1 or TRBD2 (5 bases each). V lost 4 bases and J 5 bases, leaving 9 bases between the germline ends. The length of the CDR3 is 12 residues. Germline assignment: CDR1 SQVTM and CDR2 ANQGSEA. The CDR3 DNA sequence: TGCAGCGTTGGCTTGGGACACAATGAGCAGTTCTTC. The encoded protein is CSVGLGHNEQFF.

The chain uses TRBV20-1 and TRBJ1-1, with a weak D call TRBD1 (6 bases). V lost 2 bases to trimming and J lost 0 bases, with 10 bases between them. Germline assignment: CDR1 DFQATT and CDR2 SNEGSKA (reference sequence). The CDR3 length is 14 residues. The CDR3 nucleotides read TGCAGTGCTAGATTCGGACAGATGAACACTGAAGCTTTCTTT. Its translation is CSARFGQMNTEAFF.

The V gene is TRBV29-1, the J gene TRBJ2-1; the D gene is possibly TRBD2 (5 bases). Trimming pared 2 bases from V and 7 bases from J, leaving 12 bases between. Germline CDR1 SQVTM, CDR2 ANQGSEA. The length of the CDR3 is 13 residues. In DNA, the CDR3 is TGCAGCGTTGAACGGACTTCCTGGAATGAGCAGTTCTTC. Its translation: CSVERTSWNEQFF.

A few counts support this clonotype. The genes are TRBV7-3 and TRBJ1-1; D not certain. Germline V gene lookup returns CDR1 SGHTA and CDR2 FQGTGA. The CDR3 totals 15 residues. Between the trimmed V and J ends, which lost 5 bases and 0 bases, there was a span of 13 bases. For the CDR3, the DNA is TGTGCCAGCAGCCTCTGGCCCGGGCTGAACACTGAAGCTTTCTTT. It codes for CASSLWPGLNTEAFF. The full variable domain, completed using reference TRBV7-3 and TRBJ1-1, is GAGVSQTPSNKVTEKGKYVELRCDPISGHTALYWYRQSLGQGPEFLIYFQGTGAADDSGLPNDRFFAVRPEGSVSTLKIQRTERGDSAVYLCASSLWPGLNTEAFFGQGTRLTVV.

This clonotype was counted only a few times. The J gene is TRBJ2-3, the V gene TRBV6-1, with TRBD1 matching over 9 bases. With V trimmed by 6 bases and J by 3 bases, 10 bases remained unmatched. The CDR3 runs 16 residues. Germline CDR1 and CDR2: MNHNS and SASEGT. As DNA, the CDR3 is TGTGCCAGCAGAACGGGACAGGGAAGGGGTACAGATACGCAGTATTTT. Its translation: CASRTGQGRGTDTQYF.

The rearrangement joins TRBV7-9 to TRBJ2-3, with 10 bases fitting TRBD1. CDR1 and CDR2 from the germline V gene are SEHNR and FQNEAQ (reference sequence). This CDR3 spans 17 amino acids. V trimming: 4 bases; J trimming: 5 bases; junction bases outside the gene matches: 12. DNA of the CDR3: TGTGCCAGCAGCTACCGGACAGGGGGGGGGCCCTTAGATACGCAGTATTTT. Translated, it gives CASSYRTGGGPLDTQYF. The full variable domain, its missing parts supplied by reference TRBV7-9 and TRBJ2-3, is DTGVSQNPRHKITKRGQNVTFRCDPISEHNRLYWYRQTLGQGPEFLTYFQNEAQLEKSRLLSDRFSAERPKGSFSTLEIQRTEQGDSAMYLCASSYRTGGGPLDTQYFGPGTRLTVL.

This clonotype was counted only a few times. V gene TRBV15 combines with J gene TRBJ2-1; 7 bases fit TRBD1. J gave up 6 bases and V 2 bases, and 10 bases lay outside the gene matches. Germline CDR1 is LNHNV and CDR2 is YYDKDF (reference sequence). The CDR3 has 16 residues. CDR3 in amino acids: CATSRLARDSINEQFF. DNA for the CDR3: TGTGCCACCAGCAGACTTGCAAGGGACAGCATCAATGAGCAGTTCTTC.

The gene calls are TRBV6-5 and TRBJ1-5, with D possibly matching TRBD1 (6 bases). This CDR3 is 15 amino acids long. Germline V lookup: CDR1 MNHEY, CDR2 SVGAGI. Deletions cut 6 bases from V and 4 bases from J, with 16 bases between. The CDR3 nucleotides read TGTGCCAGCAGATTCTCCGGGACAACAAATCAGCCCCAGCATTTT. Protein sequence: CASRFSGTTNQPQHF.

The genes are TRBV12-3 or TRBV12-4 and TRBJ2-3; 10 bases are a match to TRBD2. The CDR3 has 18 residues. V shed 0 bases and J 0 bases; nucleotides not matched to a gene: 6. CDR3 sequence: CASSLASASGGSTDTQYF. The CDR3, as DNA: TGTGCCAGCAGTTTAGCCTCGGCTAGCGGGGGCAGCACAGATACGCAGTATTTT.

Ten or more counts support this clonotype. This rearrangement joins TRBV24-1 to TRBJ2-3; 9 nucleotides agree with TRBD1. The J segment lost 3 bases and the V segment lost 2 bases, leaving 2 bases of the junction unmatched. From germline, CDR1 is KGHDR and CDR2 SFDVKD. The CDR3 contains 15 residues. The CDR3 sequence: CATSDWTGVTDTQYF. In DNA, the CDR3 is TGTGCCACCAGTGATTGGACAGGGGTGACAGATACGCAGTATTTT.

The chain joins TRBV6-2 or TRBV6-3 to TRBJ2-1; 7 positions match TRBD1. The CDR3 extends over 14 amino acids. The germline V gene encodes CDR1 MNHEY and CDR2 SVGEGT. The junction had 5 bases not matched to a gene; V was cut back by 2 bases and J by 7 bases. The CDR3 coding sequence is TGTGCCAGCAGTTACGGAAGGGGGCTGAATGAGCAGTTCTTC. This codes for CASSYGRGLNEQFF.

This clonotype was detected only a few times. This chain uses TRBV5-1 with TRBJ2-1, with D possibly being TRBD1 (5 bases). Germline loops: CDR1 SGHRS, CDR2 YFSETQ. There are 17 residues in the CDR3. V gave up 3 bases and J gave up 2 bases, with 18 bases separating them. DNA for the CDR3: TGCGCCAGCAGCTCCGACAGTTTCCTAAAAGCCTACAATGAGCAGTTCTTC. Protein sequence: CASSSDSFLKAYNEQFF.

This chain joins TRBV2 and TRBJ2-7, with a tentative D call TRBD2 (7 bases). Germline V CDR1 and CDR2: SNHLY, FYNNEI. V lost 6 bases and J lost 9, with 24 bases in between. The CDR3 runs to 15 residues. The DNA of the CDR3 is TGTGCCAGCAGCGCCGAGGGGGGCGGGAGAAGCGGGCAGTACTTC. Its protein is CASSAEGGGRSGQYF.

The J gene is TRBJ2-2, the V gene TRBV28; 8 bases fit TRBD2. Looked up from germline, CDR1 is MDHEN and CDR2 is SYDVKM. The junction had 19 bases not matched to a gene; V was cut back by 5 bases and J by 2 bases. The CDR3 runs 20 residues. CDR3 bases: TGTGCCAGCAGTCCCGGACTAGCTAAGGTTGTAGAGCTAAACACCGGGGAGCTGTTTTTT. Encoded protein: CASSPGLAKVVELNTGELFF.

The V and J genes are TRBV7-2 and TRBJ1-4; TRBD1 matches 7 bases. This CDR3 has 12 residues. Germline CDR1 reads SGHTA; CDR2 reads FQGNSA. Germline trimming cut 6 bases from V and 11 bases from J; bases unmatched to any gene: 6. The CDR3 region has the DNA TGTGCCAGCAGTCCCGACAGGGACAAACTGTTTTTT. Its protein is CASSPDRDKLFF.

This clonotype was detected a few times. The chain has TRBV5-6 and TRBJ2-7; TRBD1 agrees at 7 bases. Germline V lookup: CDR1 SGHDT, CDR2 YYEEEE. The CDR3 totals 13 residues. J was trimmed by 12 bases and V by 3 bases; bases with no gene match: 12. The CDR3 sequence is CASSSIDRDHPYF. The DNA for the CDR3 is TGTGCCAGCAGCTCGATCGACAGGGACCATCCGTACTTC.